A selection of T cell receptor beta chains follows, all from one sample in a study of radiotherapy plus CTLA-4 blockade in lung cancer. TCRdb keeps only in-frame clones here, not all; method: immunoSEQ multiplex PCR. The sample comprises tens of thousands of clones, roughly 90% of which are singletons, and 7.8% rests with the top ten. Specimen: peripheral blood, collected from a patient treated with radiotherapy plus ipilimumab. These receptors all come from a human donor with non-small cell lung cancer whose response to radiotherapy plus ipilimumab could not be evaluated. The conserved cysteine and the conserved F or W are not part of the CDR3 here.

j_call v_call cdr3_aa
TRBJ2-3 TRBV7-9 ASSPGAGGPITDTQY
TRBJ2-1 TRBV4-3 ASSARLAGTVYNEQF
TRBJ1-1 TRBV5-1 ASSTLGQGQTIKAEAF
TRBJ1-5 TRBV21-1 ASSKEEGQPQH
TRBJ2-3 TRBV14 ASSPLGGPSTDTQY
TRBJ2-1 TRBV4-1 ASSQGHRGNEQF
TRBJ2-5 TRBV7-9 ASSLLSGGPETQY
TRBJ2-2 TRBV6-1 ASSERVGGNTGELF
TRBJ2-1 TRBV29-1 SVVASYNEQF
TRBJ2-7 TRBV7-2 ASSWNRESYEQY
TRBJ2-1 TRBV7-6 ASSLGGGRGSEQF
TRBJ2-7 TRBV7-2 ASSVSERGGLGEQY
TRBJ1-2 TRBV4-3 ASSQEGRGPYGYT
TRBJ1-5 TRBV30 AWSGGRNQPQH
TRBJ2-3 TRBV7-9 AGDSYTDTQY
TRBJ1-2 TRBV25-1 ASSDMVGGAGLYGYT
TRBJ1-5 TRBV7-8 ASRGTGDQPQH
TRBJ1-4 TRBV19 ASSPNEVAANEKLF